The present entry profiles one T cell receptor beta chain with its context. Germline lookup yields CDR1 SGDLS and CDR2 YYNGEE. The CDR3 extends over 16 amino acids. V dropped 4 bases and J dropped 5; count of bases not matched to a gene: 6. The data originate from a study of radiotherapy plus CTLA-4 blockade in lung cancer. This table comes from immunoSEQ multiplex PCR, and its TCRdb copy is limited to in-frame clones, with some not included. This table holds more than 100,000 clones, 85% to 90% found once. The material was peripheral blood, obtained from a patient treated with radiotherapy plus ipilimumab. This TCR was recovered from a human donor with non-small cell lung cancer that progressed on radiotherapy plus ipilimumab. The V gene is TRBV9, the J gene TRBJ2-3; TRBD2 aligns across 14 bases. In nucleotides, the CDR3 is TGTGCCAGCAGCTTCTCAGGGACTAGCGGGAGAGATACGCAGTATTTT. As protein: CASSFSGTSGRDTQYF.